Sequencing of this TCR beta chain was carried out in a study of cytomegalovirus exposure and HLA in healthy donors. Findings and limits, study-wide: Analysis was performed later, and it showed HLA-associated TCR beta chains to be more clonally expanded than equally common others. Differences between HLA loci emerged in a later analysis of TCR association rates, with DRB1 most and HLA-C fewest. Later analysis demonstrated an association between a missense DCLRE1C variant and TCR beta V- and J-gene trimming.

With 60 Vbeta and 13 Jbeta primers, the PCR was carried out. Produced via immunoSEQ multiplex PCR; TCRdb's table is partial and in-frame only. This table has about 180,000 clones, 79% appearing once. The germline gives CDR1 KGHSH, CDR2 LQKENI. This CDR3 has 15 amino acids. V shed 3 bases and J 0 bases; nucleotides not matched to a gene: 1. Concerning this clone itself: The antigen is unknown.

Sequenced material: PBMCs. The chain combines TRBV18 with TRBJ1-1; 10 nucleotides match TRBD1. The sequence was collected from a woman aged 40 to 50 in good health and CMV-seronegative. CDR3 nucleotides: TGTGCCAGCTCACCGGGACAGGGGATGAACACTGAAGCTTTCTTT. Its translation is CASSPGQGMNTEAFF.